What follows are 18 T cell receptor beta chains derived from one specimen sequenced in a study of blood T cell repertoires in COVID-19. Assay: immunoSEQ multiplex PCR; the TCRdb copy retains only in-frame clones and omits some. The sample consists of a few hundred thousand clones, 80% to 90% of them appearing once. The sample consisted of PBMCs or T cells enriched from blood (not recorded which). The receptors stem from a man younger than 30 who had recovered from COVID-19.

The chain uses TRBV28 and TRBJ1-2, with D possibly matching TRBD1 (5 bases). CDR3 size: 13 residues. Trimming removed 6 bases from V and 3 bases from J, with 11 bases in between. Germline-derived CDR1 and CDR2 are MDHEN and SYDVKM. CDR3 residues: CASSSGIDYGYTF. The CDR3 DNA reads as TGTGCCAGCAGCTCAGGGATCGACTATGGCTACACCTTC.

The gene calls are TRBV28 and TRBJ2-7; tentatively, D is TRBD2 (6 bases). The CDR3 length is 11 residues. Germline assignment: CDR1 MDHEN and CDR2 SYDVKM. V lost 8 bases to trimming and J lost 7 bases, with 12 bases between them. CDR3 coding DNA: TGTGCCAGCTCGCCAGGGAGGGAGCAGTACTTC. Translation: CASSPGREQYF.

The V and J genes are TRBV3-1 (or the pseudogene TRBV3-2) and TRBJ1-6, with 8 nucleotides matching TRBD1. Germline V gene data show CDR1 as LGHDT and CDR2 as YNNKEL (reference sequence). The CDR3 spans 15 residues. The junction had 5 bases not matched to a gene; V was cut back by 0 bases and J by 10 bases. CDR3 protein: CASSQETGDRSPLHF. The CDR3 DNA follows: TGTGCCAGCAGCCAAGAGACAGGGGATCGATCACCCCTCCACTTT.

This chain's CDR3 is CASSLDFGQLYGYTF. The CDR3 DNA sequence: TGTGCCAGCAGTTTAGATTTTGGGCAGCTCTATGGCTACACCTTC. This sequence joins TRBV2 and TRBJ1-2; D unresolved. Germline loops: CDR1 SNHLY, CDR2 FYNNEI. V lost 5 bases and J 4 bases, leaving 17 bases between the germline ends. The CDR3 length is 15 residues.

The chain employs TRBV3-1 (or the pseudogene TRBV3-2) and TRBJ1-6, with 8 bases matching TRBD1. V lost 1 base, J lost 10 bases, and 6 bases stayed unmatched. This CDR3 region has 15 residues. Germline V gene sequence: CDR1 LGHDT, CDR2 YNNKEL (reference sequence). As DNA, the CDR3 is TGTGCCAGCAGCCAAGTGAGGGCAGGGGGCTCACCCCTCCACTTT. Translated: CASSQVRAGGSPLHF.

The chain joins TRBV7-9 to TRBJ2-3; 9 positions agree with TRBD2. J was trimmed by 4 bases and V by 3 bases; bases with no gene match: 5. This CDR3 is 15 amino acids long. Germline values: CDR1 SEHNR, CDR2 FQNEAQ (reference sequence). This CDR3 reads CASSLRGGRSDTQYF. The CDR3 DNA is TGTGCCAGCAGCTTGCGGGGGGGCCGATCAGATACGCAGTATTTT.

This rearrangement joins TRBV19 to TRBJ1-1; TRBD1 agrees at 7 bases. The CDR3 totals 13 residues. CDR1 LNHDA and CDR2 SQIVND come from the germline V gene (reference sequence). The CDR3 DNA follows: TGTGTCATACTCAGGGGGGCAACAGTTGAAGCTTTCTTT. Its protein product is CVILRGATVEAFF.

The rearrangement links TRBV4-3 to TRBJ2-1; D is possibly TRBD1 (5 bases). The ends were cut back, 0 bases at V and 0 bases at J, with 12 bases in the middle. This CDR3 has 17 residues. Germline CDR1 reads LGHNA; CDR2 reads YSLEER. Written as DNA, the CDR3 is TGCGCCAGCAGCCAAGATACCCCAGGGCGCTCCTACAATGAGCAGTTCTTC. Translating gives CASSQDTPGRSYNEQFF.

The J gene is TRBJ1-4, the V gene TRBV6-2 or TRBV6-3, with D perhaps TRBD1 (5 bases). In germline, CDR1 is MNHEY, CDR2 SVGEGT. This CDR3 is built from 13 residues. V was shortened by 2 bases and J by 8 bases, with 9 bases between the two germline ends. The CDR3 coding sequence is TGTGCCAGCAGTTACGGGACTATGGAAAAACTGTTTTTT. Its translation: CASSYGTMEKLFF.

The chain recombines TRBV2 with TRBJ2-1; the match to TRBD1 covers 8 bases. The V gene's germline CDR1 is SNHLY and CDR2 FYNNEI. The V segment lost 6 bases and the J segment 3 bases; nucleotides outside the gene matches: 7. The CDR3 consists of 15 residues. Here the CDR3 DNA reads TGTGCCAGCAGCCCCGACAGGGGTCACTACAATGAGCAGTTCTTC. Translating it yields CASSPDRGHYNEQFF.

CDR3 sequence (DNA): TGTGCCAGCAGTTTACCGCAGGGAAGCGCTGAAGCTTTCTTT. The encoded protein is CASSLPQGSAEAFF. The J gene is TRBJ1-1, the V gene TRBV28, with a weak D call TRBD1 (5 bases). V lost 2 bases and J 6 bases, leaving 13 bases between the germline ends. The CDR3 totals 14 residues. Germline assignment: CDR1 MDHEN and CDR2 SYDVKM.

The V call is TRBV10-3, the J call TRBJ2-5; 11 bases are a match to TRBD2. J lost 3 bases, V lost 4 bases, and 7 bases had no gene match. Germline-derived CDR1 and CDR2 are ENHRY and SYGVKD. This CDR3 comprises 16 residues. The chain's CDR3 is CAISASGGPTKETQYF. The CDR3 nucleotides read TGTGCCATCAGTGCTAGCGGGGGGCCCACTAAAGAGACCCAGTACTTC.

The sample holds a few counts of this clone. The chain couples TRBV6-6 to TRBJ2-1; 7 bases are a match to TRBD1. V lost 2 bases, J lost 5 bases, and 6 bases stayed unmatched. The CDR3 is made up of 15 amino acids. The V gene's germline CDR1 is MNHNY and CDR2 SVGAGI (reference sequence). CDR3 loop: CASSYGQGVNNEQFF. Written as DNA, the CDR3 is TGTGCCAGCAGTTACGGCCAGGGGGTCAACAATGAGCAGTTCTTC.

V is TRBV20-1 and J is TRBJ2-7, with TRBD1 matching 8 bases. The V gene end was trimmed by 5 bases and the J gene end by 7 bases; junction bases not matched to a gene: 4. Per germline, CDR1 DFQATT and CDR2 SNEGSKA (reference sequence). This CDR3 contains 11 residues. The CDR3 region has the DNA TGCAGTGCTGTTACAGGGGGGGAGCAGTACTTC. Translating it yields CSAVTGGEQYF.

The CDR3 region has the DNA TGTGCCAGCAGCCTGACAGGGACCTATGGCTACACCTTC. Translated: CASSLTGTYGYTF. The chain employs TRBV28 and TRBJ1-2; 7 bases match TRBD1. CDR1 MDHEN and CDR2 SYDVKM come from the germline V gene. The CDR3 contains 13 residues. After removal of 6 bases from V and 4 bases from J, the junction contained 5 bases not matched to a gene.

The chain is built from TRBV7-9 and TRBJ2-7; D might be TRBD1 (6 bases). The CDR3 loop spans 14 amino acids. Germline assignment: CDR1 SEHNR and CDR2 FQNEAQ (reference sequence). Trimming stripped 6 bases from V and 6 bases from J, with 18 bases between. CDR3 amino acids: CASSWDILSGEQYF. The CDR3, as DNA: TGTGCCAGCAGTTGGGACATACTATCGGGCGAGCAGTACTTC.

The rearrangement joins TRBV4-1 to TRBJ1-6; 8 bases align to TRBD1. Germline assignment: CDR1 MGHRA and CDR2 YSYEKL. V lost 0 bases, J lost 9 bases, and 7 bases stayed unmatched. This CDR3 has 16 residues. CDR3 sequence reads: CASSQEGQGAGSPLHF. The DNA of the CDR3 is TGCGCCAGCAGCCAAGAGGGGCAGGGGGCCGGTTCACCCCTCCACTTT.

The chain couples TRBV28 to TRBJ1-3, with 9 bases fitting TRBD1. From germline, CDR1 is MDHEN and CDR2 SYDVKM. V lost 6 bases, J lost 4 bases, and 7 bases stayed unmatched. There are 15 residues in the CDR3. Here the CDR3 reads CASSPTGGAGNTIYF. In nucleotides, the CDR3 is TGTGCCAGCAGCCCGACAGGGGGTGCCGGAAACACCATATATTTT.